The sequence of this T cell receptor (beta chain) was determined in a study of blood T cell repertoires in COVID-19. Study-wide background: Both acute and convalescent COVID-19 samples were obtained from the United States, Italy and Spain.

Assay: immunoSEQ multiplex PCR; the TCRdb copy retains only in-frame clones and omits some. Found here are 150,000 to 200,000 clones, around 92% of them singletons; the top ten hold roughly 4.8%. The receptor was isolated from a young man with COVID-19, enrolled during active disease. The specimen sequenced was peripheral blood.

The CDR3 is CSASGETLQRNYGYTF. In DNA, the CDR3 is TGCAGCGCATCCGGGGAAACCCTTCAGCGTAACTATGGCTACACCTTC. V gene TRBV29-1 combines with J gene TRBJ1-2; D unresolved. The CDR3 runs 16 residues. Germline lookup yields CDR1 SQVTM and CDR2 ANQGSEA. V was pared by 7 bases and J by 1 base, with 22 bases between.